This T cell receptor beta chain was captured in a study of T cell changes during pregnancy in multiple sclerosis. Some clones are missing from TCRdb's copy, which holds only in-frame ones; the method was immunoSEQ multiplex PCR. The sample consists of around 97,000 clones, 92% of them appearing once. V lost 1 base to trimming and J lost 5 bases; unmatched junction nucleotides: 0. The CDR3 is made up of 14 amino acids. From germline, CDR1 is SGHTA and CDR2 FQGNSA. In this sample, this clone turned up a few times. Sequenced material: peripheral blood, taken after pregnancy. The chain employs TRBV7-2 and TRBJ1-5; 9 bases align to TRBD1. The clonotype was recovered from a female donor with multiple sclerosis, enrolled in a pregnancy study. In nucleotides, the CDR3 is TGTGCCAGCAGCTTAGGGACAGGGGATCAGCCCCAGCATTTT. It is translated as CASSLGTGDQPQHF.